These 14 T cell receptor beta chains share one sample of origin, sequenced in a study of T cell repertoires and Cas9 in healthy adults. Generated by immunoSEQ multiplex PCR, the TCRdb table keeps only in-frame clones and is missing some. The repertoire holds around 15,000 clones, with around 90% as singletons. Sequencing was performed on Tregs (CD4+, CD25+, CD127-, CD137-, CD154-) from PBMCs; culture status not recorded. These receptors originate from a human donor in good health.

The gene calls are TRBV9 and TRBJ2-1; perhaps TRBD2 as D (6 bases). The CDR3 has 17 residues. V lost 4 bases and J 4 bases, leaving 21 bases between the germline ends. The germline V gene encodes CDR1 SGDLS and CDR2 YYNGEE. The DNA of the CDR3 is TGTGCCAGCAGCCCCCCTGGTGGGAGGTACAGGTACAATGAGCAGTTCTTC. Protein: CASSPPGGRYRYNEQFF.

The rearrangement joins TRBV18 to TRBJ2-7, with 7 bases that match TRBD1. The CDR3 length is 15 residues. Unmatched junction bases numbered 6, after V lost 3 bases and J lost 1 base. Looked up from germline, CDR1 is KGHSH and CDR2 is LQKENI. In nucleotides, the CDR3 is TGTGCCAGCTCACCGATCGGGACAGCTTCCTACGAGCAGTACTTC. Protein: CASSPIGTASYEQYF.

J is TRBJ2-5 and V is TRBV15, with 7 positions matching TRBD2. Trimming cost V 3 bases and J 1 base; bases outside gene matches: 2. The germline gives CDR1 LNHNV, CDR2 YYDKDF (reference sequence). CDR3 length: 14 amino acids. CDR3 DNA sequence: TGTGCCACCAGCAGGGGAGGGCCCCAAGAGACCCAGTACTTC. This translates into CATSRGGPQETQYF.

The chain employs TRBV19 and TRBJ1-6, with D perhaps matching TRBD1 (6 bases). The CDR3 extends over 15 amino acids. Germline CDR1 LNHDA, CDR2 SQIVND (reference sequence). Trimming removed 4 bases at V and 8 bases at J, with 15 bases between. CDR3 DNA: TGTGCCAGTAGTACCCAGGGGCGGACTGATTCACCCCTCCACTTT. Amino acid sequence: CASSTQGRTDSPLHF.

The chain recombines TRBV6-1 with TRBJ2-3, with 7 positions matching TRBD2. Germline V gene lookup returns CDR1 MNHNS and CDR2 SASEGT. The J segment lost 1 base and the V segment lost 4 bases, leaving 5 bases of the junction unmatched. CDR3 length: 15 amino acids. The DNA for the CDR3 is TGTGCCAGCAGTGGAGCGGGGCCGCGCACAGATACGCAGTATTTT. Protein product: CASSGAGPRTDTQYF.

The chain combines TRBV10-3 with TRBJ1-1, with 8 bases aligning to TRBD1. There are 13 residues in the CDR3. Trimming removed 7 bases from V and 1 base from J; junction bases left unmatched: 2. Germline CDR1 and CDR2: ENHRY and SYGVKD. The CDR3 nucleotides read TGTGCCATCAACGGACAGGGGAACACTGAAGCTTTCTTT. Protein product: CAINGQGNTEAFF.

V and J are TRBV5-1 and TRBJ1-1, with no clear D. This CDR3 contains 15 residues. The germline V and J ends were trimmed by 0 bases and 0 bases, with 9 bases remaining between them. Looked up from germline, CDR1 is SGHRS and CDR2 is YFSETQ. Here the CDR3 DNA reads TGCGCCAGCAGCTTGGGAACAGTAATGAACACTGAAGCTTTCTTT. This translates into CASSLGTVMNTEAFF. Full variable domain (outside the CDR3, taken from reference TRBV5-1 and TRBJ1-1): KAGVTQTPRYLIKTRGQQVTLSCSPISGHRSVSWYQQTPGQGLQFLFEYFSETQRNKGNFPGRFSGRQFSNSRSEMNVSTLELGDSALYLCASSLGTVMNTEAFFGQGTRLTVV.

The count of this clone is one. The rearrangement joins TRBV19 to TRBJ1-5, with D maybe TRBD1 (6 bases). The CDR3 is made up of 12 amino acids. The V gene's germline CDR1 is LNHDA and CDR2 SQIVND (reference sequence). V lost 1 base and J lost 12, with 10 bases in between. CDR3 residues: CASSIGRGGQHF. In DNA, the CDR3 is TGTGCCAGTAGTATAGGTAGGGGGGGCCAGCATTTT.

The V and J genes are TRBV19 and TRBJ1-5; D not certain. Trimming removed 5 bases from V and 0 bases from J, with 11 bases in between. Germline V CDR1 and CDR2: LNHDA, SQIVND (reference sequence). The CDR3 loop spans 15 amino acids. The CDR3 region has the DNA TGTGCCAGTAGTCTCACTCTTCATAGCAATCAGCCCCAGCATTTT. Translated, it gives CASSLTLHSNQPQHF. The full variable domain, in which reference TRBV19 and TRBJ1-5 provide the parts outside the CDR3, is DGGITQSPKYLFRKEGQNVTLSCEQNLNHDAMYWYRQDPGQGLRLIYYSQIVNDFQKGDIAEGYSVSREKKESFPLTVTSAQKNPTAFYLCASSLTLHSNQPQHFGDGTRLSIL.

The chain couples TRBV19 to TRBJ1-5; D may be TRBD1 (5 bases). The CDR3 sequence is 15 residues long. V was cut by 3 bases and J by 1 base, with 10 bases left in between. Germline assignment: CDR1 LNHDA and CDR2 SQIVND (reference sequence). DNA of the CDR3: TGTGCCAGTAGTATTGGGGGGATCAGCAATCAGCCCCAGCATTTT. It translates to CASSIGGISNQPQHF. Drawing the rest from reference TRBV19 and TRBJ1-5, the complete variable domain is DGGITQSPKYLFRKEGQNVTLSCEQNLNHDAMYWYRQDPGQGLRLIYYSQIVNDFQKGDIAEGYSVSREKKESFPLTVTSAQKNPTAFYLCASSIGGISNQPQHFGDGTRLSIL.

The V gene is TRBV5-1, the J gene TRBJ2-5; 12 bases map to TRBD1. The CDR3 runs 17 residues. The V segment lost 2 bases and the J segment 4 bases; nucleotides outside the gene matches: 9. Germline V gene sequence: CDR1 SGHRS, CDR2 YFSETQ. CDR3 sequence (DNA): TGCGCCAGCAGCTTACAAATCCCGGGACAGGGGGCAGAGACCCAGTACTTC. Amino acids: CASSLQIPGQGAETQYF.

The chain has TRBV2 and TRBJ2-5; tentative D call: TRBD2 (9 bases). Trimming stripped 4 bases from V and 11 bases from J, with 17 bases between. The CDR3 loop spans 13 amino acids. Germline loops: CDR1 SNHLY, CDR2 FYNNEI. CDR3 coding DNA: TGTGCCAGCAGTGTCCTAGCGGGACAGGCTCAGTACTTC. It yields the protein CASSVLAGQAQYF.

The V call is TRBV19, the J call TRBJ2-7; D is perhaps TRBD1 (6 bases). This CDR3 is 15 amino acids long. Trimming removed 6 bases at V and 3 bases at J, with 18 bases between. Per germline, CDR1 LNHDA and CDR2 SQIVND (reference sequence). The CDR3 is CASSVAFGDNYEQYF. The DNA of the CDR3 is TGTGCCAGTAGCGTTGCCTTTGGGGACAACTACGAGCAGTACTTC.

The CDR3 nucleotides are TGTGCCAGCAGCTTGGAGTTGTACCAAGAGACCCAGTACTTC. Its protein is CASSLELYQETQYF. The chain joins TRBV5-8 to TRBJ2-5; unclear D gene. Trimming left V 0 bases short and J 0 bases short, with 6 bases between. CDR1 and CDR2 (germline): SGHTS, YDEGEE. CDR3 length: 14 residues.